This TCR beta chain was identified during a study of blood T cell repertoires in COVID-19. Study-wide background: Researchers got acute and convalescent COVID-19 samples from the United States, Italy and Spain. From T cells, B-cell-depleted T cells, or PBMCs came the material, which was cDNA or gDNA.

The length of the CDR3 is 16 residues. After removal of 0 bases from V and 2 bases from J, the junction contained 8 bases not matched to a gene. Looked up from germline, CDR1 is SGDLS and CDR2 is YYNGEE. Authors' processing steps: Using reference gene primer amplification, nucleated cell counts were estimated. Profiling relied on immunoSEQ multiplex PCR, and the TCRdb table lists in-frame clones only, not all of them. From that table come the V and J calls and clone size; the DNA was used to work out D and trimming. The sample lists roughly 53,000 clones; 89% were seen once. The chain joins TRBV9 to TRBJ2-7; 7 bases are a match to TRBD1. The sequence derives from a man in his sixties with acute or convalescent COVID-19. Material: peripheral blood. The chain's CDR3 is CASSVGQGHSPYEQYF. CDR3 coding DNA: TGTGCCAGCAGCGTAGGACAGGGTCATTCCCCCTACGAGCAGTACTTC.